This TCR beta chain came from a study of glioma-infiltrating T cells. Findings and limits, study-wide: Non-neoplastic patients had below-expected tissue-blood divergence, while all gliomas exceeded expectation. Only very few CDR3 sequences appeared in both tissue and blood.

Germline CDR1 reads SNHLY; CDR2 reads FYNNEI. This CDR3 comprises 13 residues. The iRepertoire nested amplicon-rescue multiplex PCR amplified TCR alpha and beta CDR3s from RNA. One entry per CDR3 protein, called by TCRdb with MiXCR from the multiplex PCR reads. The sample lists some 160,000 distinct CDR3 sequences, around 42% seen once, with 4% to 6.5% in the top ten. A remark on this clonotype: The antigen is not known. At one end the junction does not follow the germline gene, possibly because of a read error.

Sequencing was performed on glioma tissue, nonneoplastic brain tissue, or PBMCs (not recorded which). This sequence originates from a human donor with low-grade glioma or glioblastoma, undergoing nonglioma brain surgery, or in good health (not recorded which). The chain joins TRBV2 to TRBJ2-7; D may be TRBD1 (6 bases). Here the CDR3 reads CASRMDRPYQQYF. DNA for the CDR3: TGTGCCAGCAGAATGGACAGACCCTACCAGCAGTACTTC.